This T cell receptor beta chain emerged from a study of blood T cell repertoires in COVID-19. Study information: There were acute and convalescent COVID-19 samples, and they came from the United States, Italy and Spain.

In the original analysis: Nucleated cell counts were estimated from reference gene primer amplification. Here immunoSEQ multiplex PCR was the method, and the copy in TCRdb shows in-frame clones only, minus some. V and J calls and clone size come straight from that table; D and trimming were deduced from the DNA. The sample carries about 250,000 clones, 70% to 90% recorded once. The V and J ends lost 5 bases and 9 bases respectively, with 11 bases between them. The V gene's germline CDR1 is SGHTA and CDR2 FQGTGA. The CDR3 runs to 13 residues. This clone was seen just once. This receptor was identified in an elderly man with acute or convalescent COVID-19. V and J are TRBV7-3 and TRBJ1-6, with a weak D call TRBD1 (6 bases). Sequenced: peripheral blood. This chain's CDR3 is CASSLRGGSPLHF. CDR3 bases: TGTGCCAGCAGCCTGAGGGGGGGTTCACCCCTCCACTTT. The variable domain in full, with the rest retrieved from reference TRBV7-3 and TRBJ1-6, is GAGVSQTPSNKVTEKGKYVELRCDPISGHTALYWYRQSLGQGPEFLIYFQGTGAADDSGLPNDRFFAVRPEGSVSTLKIQRTERGDSAVYLCASSLRGGSPLHFGNGTRLTVT.